The entry below gives a single T cell receptor (beta chain) sequence along with its context. Authors' analysis steps: Scientists estimated how many nucleated cells there were by amplifying reference gene primers. Libraries were prepared by immunoSEQ multiplex PCR; TCRdb keeps only in-frame clonotypes and omits some of them. V and J calls plus clone size are reproduced from that table; the DNA served to infer D and trimming. In the table there are about 120,000 clones, 84% of which are singletons. This entry belongs to a study of blood T cell repertoires in COVID-19. With V trimmed by 9 bases and J by 11 bases, 12 bases remained unmatched. This CDR3 spans 12 amino acids. Germline V lookup: CDR1 SNHLY, CDR2 FYNNEI. Cohorts were based on clinical histories the participants reported. What the recovered Cohort 3 donors had was two negative PCRs, clearance, or symptom resolution.

Sample: PBMCs or T cells enriched from blood (not recorded which). The receptor was derived from a young woman who had recovered from COVID-19. This chain connects TRBV2 to TRBJ1-1, with TRBD1 identical over 7 bases. For the CDR3, the DNA is TGTGCCAGGAGGGGACAGCCACCCGGGGCTTTCTTT. It encodes CARRGQPPGAFF. Full variable domain (missing parts from reference TRBV2 and TRBJ1-1): EPEVTQTPSHQVTQMGQEVILRCVPISNHLYFYWYRQILGQKVEFLVSFYNNEISEKSEIFDDQFSVERPDGSNFTLKIRSTKLEDSAMYFCARRGQPPGAFFGQGTRLTVV.